The sequence of this T cell receptor beta chain was determined in a study of T-cell memory formation after mild COVID-19. Study-wide points: Clones contracting across day 15 to 85 had a balanced CD4/CD8 profile; later expanding clones leaned CD4+. Contracting clones localized mainly to CM and EM when CD4+ and mainly to EMRA when CD8+.

The V and J ends lost 3 bases and 5 bases respectively, with 7 bases between them. Germline V gene data show CDR1 as SNHLY and CDR2 as FYNNEI. The CDR3 length is 13 residues. A few counts support this clonotype. What it binds is unknown. UMIs and sample barcodes were carried by the TCR alpha and TCR beta cDNA libraries that 5'RACE produced using constant-segment primers. From the 5' RACE reads, TCRdb called clonotypes with MiXCR, one entry per CDR3 protein. Of some 300,000 distinct CDR3 sequences detected, roughly 20% appear once; the ten largest clones hold under 25%. The rearrangement uses TRBV2 and TRBJ2-2; D is unclear. The sequenced sample was PBMCs or a T cell subset sorted from them (not recorded which). The receptor was derived from a man aged 18 to 30 who had mild COVID-19 (a few samples of this study predate the infection). Cell type and time point are not known. The DNA of the CDR3 is TGTGCCAGCAGTGATGAAGGGACCGGGGAGCTGTTTTTT. The encoded protein is CASSDEGTGELFF.